These 28 T cell receptor beta chains originate from one sample sequenced in a study of T-cell reconstitution after alpha-beta-depleted transplantation in children. The TCRbeta library was prepared with unique molecular identifiers. TCRdb reprocessed the PCR reads via MiXCR and lists one record per CDR3 protein. This table has 450,000 to 600,000 distinct CDR3 sequences, roughly a tenth appearing once. This specimen consisted of PBMCs, obtained before TCRalphabeta/CD19-depleted stem cell transplant. The receptor source for this set is a child younger than 10 with inherited bone marrow failure, due to receive a stem cell transplant.

On this clonotype itself: One junction end disagrees with the germline gene, perhaps due to a read error. The chain recombines TRBV7-3 with TRBJ2-1; either TRBD1 or TRBD2 may fit D (5 bases each). Germline loops: CDR1 SGHTA, CDR2 FQGTGA. The CDR3 is made up of 15 amino acids. CDR3 DNA: TGTGCCAGCAGCATAACCGGGACGCCAGAGAATGAGCAGTTCTTC. Its translation is CASSITGTPENEQFF.

In its sample, this clonotype was seen many times. The V call is TRBV27, the J call TRBJ1-5; no clear D. The germline V gene encodes CDR1 MNHEY and CDR2 SMNVEV (reference sequence). The CDR3 has 14 residues. Trimming took 3 bases from V and 0 from J, leaving 6 bases between them. For the CDR3, the DNA is TGTGCCAGCAGTTTTTCCGGTAGCAATCAGCCCCAGCATTTT. This translates into CASSFSGSNQPQHF.

The CDR3 here is CASIAGGSGANVLTF. The CDR3 bases are TGTGCCAGCATTGCGGGCGGGTCTGGGGCCAACGTCCTGACTTTC. The rearrangement joins TRBV6-2 or TRBV6-3 to TRBJ2-6; a possible D gene is TRBD2 (5 bases). CDR1 is MNHEY, CDR2 SVGEGT, per germline. With 7 bases removed from V and 1 base from J, the gap between germline ends came to 11 bases. The CDR3 runs to 15 residues.

The chain uses TRBV7-9 and TRBJ2-1; D is uncertain. V lost 0 bases and J 8 bases, leaving 14 bases between the germline ends. From germline, CDR1 is SEHNR and CDR2 FQNEAQ (reference sequence). There are 15 residues in the CDR3. CDR3 in DNA: TGTGCCAGCAGCTTAGCGTGGACCCCCGGAGATGAGCAGTTCTTC. This translates into CASSLAWTPGDEQFF.

This clonotype was seen at least ten times. One end of the junction is discordant with germline, which a read error may explain. CDR3 amino acids: CASSWEEGVSYNQQFF. The CDR3 nucleotides read TGTGCCAGCAGCTGGGAAGAAGGCGTCTCCTACAATCAGCAGTTCTTC. The chain joins TRBV6-2 or TRBV6-3 to TRBJ2-1, with D hard to call. The germline CDR1 and CDR2 sequences are MNHEY and SVGEGT. This CDR3 comprises 16 residues.

Ten or more counts support this clonotype. The J gene is TRBJ1-3, the V gene TRBV6-5, with D unclear. CDR1 and CDR2 (germline): MNHEY, SVGAGI. The CDR3 extends over 15 amino acids. V was shortened by 6 bases and J by 4 bases, with 16 bases between the two germline ends. CDR3 loop: CASSPPLKSGNTIYF. The CDR3 coding sequence is TGTGCCAGCAGCCCGCCTTTGAAATCCGGAAACACCATATATTTT.

This clonotype was counted at least ten times. This chain uses TRBV7-2 with TRBJ2-1; D gene ambiguous. CDR1 and CDR2 from the germline V gene are SGHTA and FQGNSA. This CDR3 has 14 amino acids. The V and J ends lost 3 bases and 8 bases respectively, with 14 bases between them. The DNA of the CDR3 is TGTGCCAGCAGCTTGCTACCTCTGGGCTATGAGCAGTTCTTC. Translating gives CASSLLPLGYEQFF. Drawing the rest from reference TRBV7-2 and TRBJ2-1, the complete variable domain is GAGVSQSPSNKVTEKGKDVELRCDPISGHTALYWYRQSLGQGLEFLIYFQGNSAPDKSGLPSDRFSAERTGGSVSTLTIQRTQQEDSAVYLCASSLLPLGYEQFFGPGTRLTVL.

The chain employs TRBV29-1 and TRBJ2-1, with D unclear. V lost 2 bases and J lost 7, with 6 bases in between. The CDR3 sequence is 11 residues long. Looked up from germline, CDR1 is SQVTM and CDR2 is ANQGSEA. The CDR3 loop reads CSVERRNEQFF. The CDR3 DNA reads TGCAGCGTTGAAAGGCGTAATGAGCAGTTCTTC.

This clonotype was detected ten times or more. The J gene is TRBJ2-7, the V gene TRBV19, with TRBD1 as a possible D gene (5 bases). CDR3 size: 14 residues. Trimming left V 10 bases short and J 0 bases short, with 16 bases between. Per germline, CDR1 LNHDA and CDR2 SQIVND (reference sequence). The CDR3, as DNA: TGTGCCACTACCGATGGACATAACTCCTACGAGCAGTACTTC. Its protein is CATTDGHNSYEQYF.

This clonotype was detected many times. V is TRBV21-1 and J is TRBJ2-2; TRBD2 is the table's D call and was not checked against the DNA. TRBV21-1 is marked as a pseudogene. The CDR3 runs to 14 residues. The CDR3 sequence is CASSKSAGVLLTSF. The CDR3 DNA sequence: TGTGCCAGCAGCAAATCGGCGGGAGTTCTTCTTACGAGCTTT.

This clonotype was counted many times. The V gene is TRBV7-9, the J gene TRBJ1-2; TRBD1 agrees at 7 bases. The CDR3 has 14 residues. The germline V gene encodes CDR1 SEHNR and CDR2 FQNEAQ (reference sequence). Trimming at V came to 5 bases and at J to 5 bases, leaving 8 bases not matched to a gene. CDR3 DNA: TGTGCCAGCAGCCCCGGACAGGCCGCATATGGCTACACCTTC. Translation gives CASSPGQAAYGYTF.

This clonotype was seen many times. The chain carries TRBV5-1 and TRBJ2-7, with a weak D call TRBD2 (5 bases). The V gene lost 3 bases and the J gene lost 1 base, with 11 bases spanning the gap. CDR1 and CDR2 (germline): SGHRS, YFSETQ. The CDR3 loop spans 14 amino acids. CDR3 in DNA: TGCGCCAGCAGCTCTAGCAGTGGGTCCTACGAGCAGTACTTC. Amino acids: CASSSSSGSYEQYF.

In its sample, this clonotype was seen many times. This chain links TRBV27 with TRBJ2-7; D may be TRBD2 (5 bases). Trimming removed 6 bases from V and 4 bases from J, with 13 bases in between. The germline V gene has CDR1 MNHEY and CDR2 SMNVEV (reference sequence). This CDR3 is built from 13 residues. Here the CDR3 DNA reads TGTGCCAGCAGCTTCGGGATCGGTTACGAGCAGTACTTC. Residues: CASSFGIGYEQYF.

This clonotype was detected many times. The chain joins TRBV18 to TRBJ2-2, with D maybe TRBD1 (7 bases). The CDR3 contains 16 residues. Germline V gene sequence: CDR1 KGHSH, CDR2 LQKENI. Trimming stripped 1 base from V and 3 bases from J, with 12 bases between. The CDR3: CASSPRRGRDTGELFF. In DNA, the CDR3 is TGTGCCAGCTCACCACGGAGGGGGCGCGACACCGGGGAGCTGTTTTTT. Supplemented by reference TRBV18 and TRBJ2-2, the full variable domain reads NAGVMQNPRHLVRRRGQEARLRCSPMKGHSHVYWYRQLPEEGLKFMVYLQKENIIDESGMPKERFSAEFPKEGPSILRIQQVVRGDSAAYFCASSPRRGRDTGELFFGEGSRLTVL.

Ten or more counts support this clonotype. The rearrangement links TRBV6-2 or TRBV6-3 to TRBJ2-1, with 8 bases identical to TRBD1. Germline assignment: CDR1 MNHEY and CDR2 SVGEGT. V gave up 0 bases and J gave up 10 bases; unmatched junction bases: 5. The CDR3 covers 14 residues. The CDR3 DNA follows: TGTGCCAGCAGTTACTCGTCAGGGGGCCGGGAGCAGTTCTTC. Encoded protein: CASSYSSGGREQFF.

This clonotype was seen at least ten times. The chain joins TRBV27 to TRBJ2-7; 8 nucleotides align to TRBD2. This CDR3 is 13 amino acids long. V lost 2 bases and J lost 6; bases outside the gene matches: 3. In germline, CDR1 is MNHEY, CDR2 SMNVEV (reference sequence). CDR3 sequence (DNA): TGTGCCAGCAGTTTAGGACTAGCTGGCGAGCAGTACTTC. This encodes CASSLGLAGEQYF.

This clonotype was seen only a few times. V gene TRBV28 combines with J gene TRBJ1-1; possibly TRBD1 for D (5 bases). The V gene lost 6 bases and the J gene lost 9 bases, with 17 bases spanning the gap. CDR1 is MDHEN, CDR2 SYDVKM, per germline. There are 13 residues in the CDR3. This CDR3 reads CASRLPMGVKAFF. The CDR3 nucleotides read TGTGCCAGCAGGCTGCCGATGGGGGTAAAAGCTTTCTTT.

J is TRBJ2-1 and V is TRBV6-5; 8 positions agree with TRBD2. This CDR3 spans 15 amino acids. V lost 4 bases, J lost 6 bases, and 8 bases stayed unmatched. Looked up from germline, CDR1 is MNHEY and CDR2 is SVGAGI. The CDR3: CASSSGTRTFNEQFF. CDR3 coding DNA: TGTGCCAGCAGTTCCGGGACTAGAACGTTCAATGAGCAGTTCTTC.

With respect to this clonotype: This sequence may be a read error, since a much larger clone differs from it by one base. This sequence joins TRBV6-1 and TRBJ1-1; TRBD1 agrees at 7 bases. After removal of 6 bases from V and 5 bases from J, the junction contained 9 bases not matched to a gene. Germline CDR1 and CDR2: MNHNS and SASEGT. This CDR3 is 14 amino acids long. The CDR3 coding sequence is TGTGCCAGCAGCCTTGGGACAGCGAAGACTGAAGCTTTCTTT. Translated, it gives CASSLGTAKTEAFF.

This clonotype was recorded at least ten times. V gene TRBV7-9 combines with J gene TRBJ2-1; D unclear. This CDR3 is 11 amino acids long. Trimming removed 5 bases at V and 8 bases at J, with 7 bases between. In germline, CDR1 is SEHNR, CDR2 FQNEAQ (reference sequence). Here the CDR3 reads CASSRVDEQFF. The CDR3 region has the DNA TGTGCCAGCAGCCGGGTGGATGAGCAGTTCTTC.

The sample holds many counts of this clonotype. The chain uses TRBV5-1 and TRBJ2-1; 8 nucleotides align to TRBD2. Germline V gene sequence: CDR1 SGHRS, CDR2 YFSETQ. With V trimmed by 1 base and J by 5 bases, 5 bases remained unmatched. This CDR3 has 15 residues. In DNA, the CDR3 is TGCGCCAGCAGCTTGCCCGGGACTAGAGACAATGAGCAGTTCTTC. Protein product: CASSLPGTRDNEQFF.

This clonotype was seen many times. The chain couples TRBV28 to TRBJ2-4; D is uncertain. V was trimmed by 6 bases and J by 0 bases, leaving 15 bases between them. Germline CDR1 is MDHEN and CDR2 is SYDVKM. There are 16 residues in the CDR3. CDR3 nucleotide sequence: TGTGCCAGCAGGTTACGTGGGTTACTAGCCAAAAACATTCAGTACTTC. Translating gives CASRLRGLLAKNIQYF.

The V and J genes are TRBV20-1 and TRBJ2-2, with D tentatively TRBD2 (7 bases). The V end lost 4 bases, the J end lost 7 bases, and 13 bases lay between the germline ends. The CDR3 is 13 residues long. The germline V gene encodes CDR1 DFQATT and CDR2 SNEGSKA (reference sequence). For the CDR3, the DNA is TGCAGTGCTACCGGGGGCGGGAGCGGGGAGCTGTTTTTT. It yields the protein CSATGGGSGELFF.

This clonotype occurred many times. The chain joins TRBV20-1 to TRBJ2-5; D unclear. This CDR3 has 13 amino acids. The V gene's germline CDR1 is DFQATT and CDR2 SNEGSKA (reference sequence). V was shortened by 0 bases and J by 3 bases, with 8 bases between the two germline ends. The CDR3 nucleotides read TGCAGTGCTAGAGATCCAAAAAAAGAGACCCAGTACTTC. It is translated as CSARDPKKETQYF.

The chain is built from TRBV2 and TRBJ2-1; a possible D gene is TRBD2 (6 bases). The CDR3 loop spans 16 amino acids. The V gene's germline CDR1 is SNHLY and CDR2 FYNNEI. Trimming pared 3 bases from V and 4 bases from J, leaving 16 bases between. CDR3 sequence (DNA): TGTGCCAGCAGTGACGCTGGAGGGGAGACTTACAATGAGCAGTTCTTC. It specifies CASSDAGGETYNEQFF.

This clonotype was counted ten times or more. The chain recombines TRBV29-1 with TRBJ2-7, with D perhaps matching TRBD1 (6 bases). Germline values: CDR1 SQVTM, CDR2 ANQGSEA. Trimming left V 7 bases short and J 0 bases short, with 16 bases between. The CDR3 is 14 residues long. Here the CDR3 DNA reads TGCAGCGCCGCTGACAGGCTCAGCTCCTACGAGCAGTACTTC. Its translation: CSAADRLSSYEQYF.

The chain joins TRBV4-3 to TRBJ1-1; D unresolved. CDR1 and CDR2 from the germline V gene are LGHNA and YSLEER. The V gene lost 0 bases and the J gene lost 1 base, with 9 bases spanning the gap. The CDR3 consists of 15 residues. The CDR3 DNA sequence: TGCGCCAGCAGCCAAGATACGGAGGAGAACACTGAAGCTTTCTTT. This gives the protein CASSQDTEENTEAFF.

This clonotype has a count of ten or more. V gene TRBV5-6 combines with J gene TRBJ2-1, with D perhaps matching TRBD1 (5 bases). This CDR3 has 15 residues. The germline gives CDR1 SGHDT, CDR2 YYEEEE. Trimming took off 3 bases at V and 2 bases at J, with 12 bases between the two ends. The CDR3 coding sequence is TGTGCCAGCAGCTCAACAGGTCAAACCTACAATGAGCAGTTCTTC. It is translated as CASSSTGQTYNEQFF.